This T cell receptor beta chain stems from a study of T cell responses to AZD1222 COVID-19 vaccine. General study points: Variant regions that are unmutated are reportedly the target of nearly half of spike-specific TCRs.

Remarks on this clone: Its cognate antigen is unknown.

The CDR3 covers 14 residues. Per germline, CDR1 SGDLS and CDR2 YYNGEE. V shed 4 bases and J 5 bases; nucleotides not matched to a gene: 7. Sequencing was performed with immunoSEQ multiplex PCR; in TCRdb, only in-frame clones are kept and a portion is missing. The table shows some 120,000 clones, with roughly 93% occurring only once. J is TRBJ2-7 and V is TRBV9; 9 bases map to TRBD1. This TCR came from an adult who received the AZD1222 COVID-19 vaccine. The sample consisted of peripheral blood, taken 28 days after the second AZD1222 dose. The CDR3 is CASSLGQGNDEQYF. Written as DNA, the CDR3 is TGTGCCAGCAGCCTGGGACAGGGAAATGACGAGCAGTACTTC.